The 18 T cell receptor beta chains given below trace back to one sample, sequenced in a study of human CD8 memory T cell subsets. Generation of TCR beta libraries used UMI-labeled 5' RACE. TCRdb reprocessed the 5' RACE reads and reports one entry per CDR3 protein, with no DNA. The sample data list several thousand distinct CDR3 sequences. Exhausted-like traits marked the TPEX cells, which were CCR7+ PD-1+ TIGIT+ early memory CD8+ T cells. Sequenced sample: CD8+ T cells from PBMCs. Receptors originate from a human donor in good health.

The chain couples TRBV7-9 to TRBJ1-2; TCRdb's D gene call, TRBD1, goes unchecked for lack of DNA. CDR1 and CDR2 from the germline V gene are SEHNR and FQNEAQ (reference sequence). CDR3 length equals 15 residues. CDR3 protein: CASSFGTGFAYGYTF.

The V gene is TRBV29-1, the J gene TRBJ1-5; TCRdb's D call of TRBD1 is untestable without DNA. From germline, CDR1 is SQVTM and CDR2 ANQGSEA. The CDR3 covers 15 residues. The CDR3 sequence: CSVVEGKVHNQPQHF.

The rearrangement joins TRBV30 to TRBJ2-7. CDR1 and CDR2 from the germline V gene are GTSNPN and SVGIG (reference sequence). The CDR3 consists of 12 residues. CDR3 sequence: CAWSLEFYEQYF.

This rearrangement joins TRBV7-9 to TRBJ2-2. This CDR3 comprises 12 residues. Germline V gene data show CDR1 as SEHNR and CDR2 as FQNEAQ (reference sequence). The CDR3 region is CASSLMDGELFF.

Considering frequency, this clonotype is large. V is TRBV10-3 and J is TRBJ1-3; absent DNA, TCRdb's TRBD1 call cannot be checked. CDR1 and CDR2 (germline): ENHRY, SYGVKD. This CDR3 contains 14 residues. CDR3 loop: CAIGTGDSGNTIYF.

The chain joins TRBV7-2 to TRBJ1-6; checking the TCRdb D call of TRBD1 is not possible without DNA. Germline lookup yields CDR1 SGHTA and CDR2 FQGNSA. This CDR3 is built from 15 residues. This CDR3 reads CASSLFPGNNSPLHF.

The V and J genes are TRBV4-3 and TRBJ1-5; checking the TCRdb D call of TRBD1 is not possible without DNA. Germline V gene sequence: CDR1 LGHNA, CDR2 YSLEER. The CDR3 extends over 15 amino acids. CDR3 sequence reads: CASSQDRVSNQPQHF.

This clonotype is called medium-sized based on its frequency. The chain recombines TRBV20-1 with TRBJ2-1; TCRdb gives TRBD1 as the D gene, but with no DNA this cannot be confirmed. CDR3 length: 16 amino acids. Germline V gene lookup returns CDR1 DFQATT and CDR2 SNEGSKA (reference sequence). CDR3 loop: CSARDVAGPSYNEQFF.

The V gene is TRBV19, the J gene TRBJ1-1; TCRdb reports TRBD1, a call that lacks DNA to check it against. The CDR3 spans 16 residues. Per germline, CDR1 LNHDA and CDR2 SQIVND (reference sequence). The CDR3 sequence is CAGWQGGAPMETEAFF.

This rearrangement joins TRBV10-3 to TRBJ1-2. Germline V lookup: CDR1 ENHRY, CDR2 SYGVKD. This CDR3 is 16 amino acids long. CDR3 in amino acids: CAISVGATGANYGYTF.

This sequence joins TRBV5-5 and TRBJ1-2; lacking DNA, the TRBD1 call made by TCRdb goes unchecked. CDR1 is SGHKS and CDR2 is YYEKEE in the germline V gene (reference sequence). This CDR3 has 15 residues. The CDR3 protein is CASSLEEGTGFGYTF.

J is TRBJ2-1 and V is TRBV7-3; there is no DNA to check the TCRdb D call of TRBD1. The CDR3 is 14 residues long. The germline CDR1 and CDR2 sequences are SGHTA and FQGTGA. This chain's CDR3 is CASSPSSGQPEQFF. The whole variable domain, filled in from reference TRBV7-3 and TRBJ2-1, reads GAGVSQTPSNKVTEKGKYVELRCDPISGHTALYWYRQSLGQGPEFLIYFQGTGAADDSGLPNDRFFAVRPEGSVSTLKIQRTERGDSAVYLCASSPSSGQPEQFFGPGTRLTVL.

This chain joins TRBV7-9 and TRBJ2-7; the D call from TCRdb, TRBD1, cannot be confirmed without DNA. The CDR3 sequence is 13 residues long. Germline CDR1 and CDR2: SEHNR and FQNEAQ (reference sequence). The CDR3 loop is CASSLQGDYEQYF. The whole variable domain, filled in from reference TRBV7-9 and TRBJ2-7, reads DTGVSQNPRHKITKRGQNVTFRCDPISEHNRLYWYRQTLGQGPEFLTYFQNEAQLEKSRLLSDRFSAERPKGSFSTLEIQRTEQGDSAMYLCASSLQGDYEQYFGPGTRLTVT.

In terms of frequency, this clonotype is medium-sized. The chain employs TRBV11-2 and TRBJ2-2; TCRdb indicates TRBD1, and absent DNA this call remains unverified. Per germline, CDR1 SGHAT and CDR2 FQNNGV. The CDR3 is made up of 16 amino acids. The CDR3 loop is CASSPPQGAGTGELFF.

The chain couples TRBV20-1 to TRBJ2-3; the TRBD2 assignment by TCRdb is unverifiable without DNA. CDR1 DFQATT and CDR2 SNEGSKA come from the germline V gene (reference sequence). The CDR3 is 12 residues long. The CDR3 here is CTKREEVDTQYF.

The rearrangement uses TRBV28 and TRBJ2-7; TCRdb returns TRBD1, unconfirmable since there is no DNA. CDR3 length equals 11 residues. Germline lookup yields CDR1 MDHEN and CDR2 SYDVKM. The CDR3 spells CATALAYEQYF.

The chain is built from TRBV4-1 and TRBJ2-3; without DNA, the TCRdb call of TRBD2 cannot be checked. In germline, CDR1 is MGHRA, CDR2 YSYEKL. The CDR3 contains 15 residues. The CDR3 spells CASSQVPSSTDTQYF.

CDR3 amino acids: CASSFSGRTGELFF. The chain is built from TRBV11-2 and TRBJ2-2; absent DNA, TCRdb's TRBD1 call cannot be checked. Germline CDR1 SGHAT, CDR2 FQNNGV. The CDR3 extends over 14 amino acids. The whole variable domain, filled in from reference TRBV11-2 and TRBJ2-2, reads EAGVAQSPRYKIIEKRQSVAFWCNPISGHATLYWYQQILGQGPKLLIQFQNNGVVDDSQLPKDRFSAERLKGVDSTLKIQPAKLEDSAVYLCASSFSGRTGELFFGEGSRLTVL.